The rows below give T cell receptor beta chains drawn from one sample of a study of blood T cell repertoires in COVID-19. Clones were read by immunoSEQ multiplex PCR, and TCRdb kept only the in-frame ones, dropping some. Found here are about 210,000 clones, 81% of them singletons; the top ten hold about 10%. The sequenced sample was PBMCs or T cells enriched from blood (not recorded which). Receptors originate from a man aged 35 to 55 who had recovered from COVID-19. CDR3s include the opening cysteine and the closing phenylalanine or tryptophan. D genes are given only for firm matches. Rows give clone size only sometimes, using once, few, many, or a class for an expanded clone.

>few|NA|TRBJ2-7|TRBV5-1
CASSLGGQPSYEQYF
TGCGCCAGCAGCTTGGGGGGGCAGCCTTCCTACGAGCAGTACTTC
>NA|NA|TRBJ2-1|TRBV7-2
CASSHLGGTYNEQFF
TGTGCCAGCAGCCACCTGGGGGGAACCTACAATGAGCAGTTCTTC
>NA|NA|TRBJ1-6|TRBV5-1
CASSLDSSVSPLHF
TGCGCCAGCAGCTTGGATTCCAGTGTTTCACCCCTCCACTTT
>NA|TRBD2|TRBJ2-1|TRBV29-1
CSVGLAGSSYNEQFF
TGCAGCGTCGGACTAGCGGGGAGCTCCTACAATGAGCAGTTCTTC
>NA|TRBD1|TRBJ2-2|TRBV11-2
CASRRRTGTNTGELFF
TGTGCCAGCAGACGAAGGACAGGGACCAACACCGGGGAGCTGTTTTTT
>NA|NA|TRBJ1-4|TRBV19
CASSTTRGGGHNEKLFF
TGTGCCAGCAGCACGACCCGGGGGGGAGGTCATAATGAAAAACTGTTTTTT
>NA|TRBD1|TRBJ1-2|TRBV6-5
CASSPGTGSLYGYTF
TGTGCCAGCAGCCCCGGGACAGGAAGCCTTTATGGCTACACCTTC
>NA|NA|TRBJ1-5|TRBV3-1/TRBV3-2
CASSQKSVVQGRGQPQHF
TGTGCCAGCAGCCAAAAATCGGTTGTTCAGGGAAGGGGTCAGCCCCAGCATTTT
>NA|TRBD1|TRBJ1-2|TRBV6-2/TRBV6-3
CASSPRGQVSYGYTF
TGTGCCAGCAGTCCCAGGGGACAGGTGTCCTATGGCTACACCTTC
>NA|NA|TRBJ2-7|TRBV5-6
CASSRDPGPYEQYF
TGTGCCAGCAGCCGAGATCCAGGCCCCTACGAGCAGTACTTC
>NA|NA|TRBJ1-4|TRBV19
CASSIGQGYEKLFF
TGTGCCAGTAGTATCGGCCAGGGGTATGAAAAACTGTTTTTT
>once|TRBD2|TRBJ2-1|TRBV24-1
CATSDLGVGRNEQFF
TGTGCCACCAGTGATTTGGGGGTCGGGAGGAATGAGCAGTTCTTC
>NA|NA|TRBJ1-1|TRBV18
CASSPSGGNTEAFF
TGTGCCAGCTCACCTTCCGGAGGGAACACTGAAGCTTTCTTT
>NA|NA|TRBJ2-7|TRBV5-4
CASSLTGKSSYEQYF
TGTGCCAGCAGCTTGACAGGGAAATCCTCCTACGAGCAGTACTTC
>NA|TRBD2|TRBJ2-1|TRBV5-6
CASSPGTRSYNEQFF
TGTGCCAGCAGCCCTGGGACTAGATCCTACAATGAGCAGTTCTTC
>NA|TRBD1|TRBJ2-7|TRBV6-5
CASSYSAGGIYEQYF
TGTGCCAGCAGTTACTCGGCAGGGGGCATCTACGAGCAGTACTTC
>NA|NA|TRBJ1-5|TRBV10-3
CAISESGLQGPWSYSNQPQHF
TGTGCCATCAGTGAGAGCGGCTTGCAGGGGCCCTGGTCTTATAGCAATCAGCCCCAGCATTTT
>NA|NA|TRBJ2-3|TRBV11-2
CASSLEFGGQGTDTQYF
TGTGCCAGCAGCTTAGAATTTGGGGGCCAGGGCACAGATACGCAGTATTTT
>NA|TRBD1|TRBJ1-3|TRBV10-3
CAISAQGAGGNTIYF
TGTGCCATCAGTGCCCAGGGGGCAGGAGGAAACACCATATATTTT
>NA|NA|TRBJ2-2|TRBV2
CASSEHWSSTGELFF
TGTGCCAGCAGTGAACATTGGTCCAGCACCGGGGAGCTGTTTTTT
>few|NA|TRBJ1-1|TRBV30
CAWSARLNTEAFF
TGTGCCTGGAGTGCCAGGCTGAACACTGAAGCTTTCTTT
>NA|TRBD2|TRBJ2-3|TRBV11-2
CASSSPRGGLSDTQYF
TGTGCCAGCAGCTCCCCCCGCGGGGGTCTTTCAGATACGCAGTATTTT
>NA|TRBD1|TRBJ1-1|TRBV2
CASILTGARVAEAFF
TGTGCCAGCATTCTCACAGGGGCCAGGGTCGCTGAAGCTTTCTTT
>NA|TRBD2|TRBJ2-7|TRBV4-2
CASSAGEGNYEQYF
TGTGCCAGCAGCGCGGGGGAGGGCAACTACGAGCAGTACTTC
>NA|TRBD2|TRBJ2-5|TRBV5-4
CASSLRTSGGGETQYF
TGTGCCAGCAGCTTAAGGACTAGCGGGGGGGGAGAGACCCAGTACTTC
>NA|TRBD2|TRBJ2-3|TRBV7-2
CASSMSGGIDTQYF
TGTGCCAGCAGCATGAGCGGGGGGATCGATACGCAGTATTTT
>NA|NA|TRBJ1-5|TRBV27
CASSSVNQPQHF
TGTGCCAGCAGTTCAGTGAATCAGCCCCAGCATTTT
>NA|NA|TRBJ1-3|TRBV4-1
CASSQDRAAGNTIYF
TGCGCCAGCAGCCAAGACAGGGCTGCCGGAAACACCATATATTTT
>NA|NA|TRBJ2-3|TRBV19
CASSFSMARSSDTQYF
TGTGCCAGTAGTTTCTCGATGGCCCGTTCCTCAGATACGCAGTATTTT
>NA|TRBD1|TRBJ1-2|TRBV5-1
CASRDRDVWYDYGYTF
TGCGCCAGCAGAGACAGGGACGTGTGGTATGACTATGGCTACACCTTC
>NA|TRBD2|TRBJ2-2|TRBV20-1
CSARGTSSFPGELFF
TGCAGTGCTCGTGGGACTAGCTCCTTTCCCGGGGAGCTGTTTTTT
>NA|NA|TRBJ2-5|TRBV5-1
CASSSSGRETQYF
TGCGCCAGCAGCTCCTCGGGTCGCGAGACCCAGTACTTC
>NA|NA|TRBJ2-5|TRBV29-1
CSVVVGGYQETQYF
TGCAGCGTTGTAGTAGGAGGCTACCAAGAGACCCAGTACTTC
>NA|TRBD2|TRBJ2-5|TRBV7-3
CASSLKAGGRETQYF
TGTGCCAGCAGCTTAAAGGCGGGGGGCCGAGAGACCCAGTACTTC
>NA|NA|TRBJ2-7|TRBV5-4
CASSPGGQVHSYEQYF
TGTGCCAGCAGCCCTGGAGGTCAGGTTCACTCCTACGAGCAGTACTTC
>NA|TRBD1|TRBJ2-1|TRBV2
CASQGQEGWNEQFF
TGTGCCAGCCAGGGACAGGAGGGGTGGAATGAGCAGTTCTTC
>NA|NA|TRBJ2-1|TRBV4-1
CASSLSGTDSSYNEQFF
TGCGCCAGCAGCCTTTCCGGGACTGACAGCTCCTACAATGAGCAGTTCTTC
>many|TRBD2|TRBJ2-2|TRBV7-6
CASSSSGGPTGELFF
TGTGCCAGCAGCTCCAGCGGGGGCCCCACCGGGGAGCTGTTTTTT
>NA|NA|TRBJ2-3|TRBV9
CASSSGGLGRWRLYF
TGTGCCAGCAGCTCAGGGGGCCTCGGGAGGTGGCGTTTATATTTT
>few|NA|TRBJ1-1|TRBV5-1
CASWDTGGPQVAFF
TGCGCCAGCTGGGACACCGGGGGGCCCCAGGTAGCTTTCTTT
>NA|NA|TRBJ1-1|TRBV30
CAWSWLRGGTEAFF
TGTGCCTGGAGTTGGCTCCGAGGGGGCACTGAAGCTTTCTTT
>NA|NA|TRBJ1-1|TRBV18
CASSPHPRGTEAFF
TGTGCCAGCTCACCACATCCCCGGGGCACTGAAGCTTTCTTT
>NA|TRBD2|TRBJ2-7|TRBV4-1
CASSQAASGGFYEQYF
TGCGCCAGCAGCCAAGCAGCCAGCGGGGGATTCTACGAGCAGTACTTC
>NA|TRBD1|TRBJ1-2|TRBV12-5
CASGSWDRGRYGYTF
TGTGCTAGTGGTTCCTGGGACAGGGGGAGGTATGGCTACACCTTC
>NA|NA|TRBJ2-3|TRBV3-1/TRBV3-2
CASSQGRGGDTQYF
TGTGCCAGCAGCCAAGGTCGGGGAGGAGATACGCAGTATTTT
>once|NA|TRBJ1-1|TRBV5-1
CASSPRGSDTEAFF
TGCGCCAGCAGCCCCCGAGGTTCCGACACTGAAGCTTTCTTT
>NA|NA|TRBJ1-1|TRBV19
CASSIGQNTEAFF
TGTGCCAGTAGTATTGGACAGAACACTGAAGCTTTCTTT
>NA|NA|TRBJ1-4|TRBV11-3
CASSLAGGEKLFF
TGTGCCAGCAGCTTAGCGGGCGGGGAAAAACTGTTTTTT
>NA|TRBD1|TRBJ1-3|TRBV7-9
CASSLRGQGDSGNTIYF
TGTGCCAGCAGCTTGAGGGGACAGGGAGACTCTGGAAACACCATATATTTT
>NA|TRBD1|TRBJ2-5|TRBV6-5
CASSRTGVGETQYF
TGTGCCAGCAGTCGGACAGGGGTTGGGGAGACCCAGTACTTC
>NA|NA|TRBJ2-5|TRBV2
CASKTGNLQETQYF
TGTGCCAGCAAAACAGGGAACTTGCAAGAGACCCAGTACTTC
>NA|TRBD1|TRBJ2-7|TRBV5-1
CASSSPRDREYEQYF
TGCGCCAGCAGCTCACCCCGGGACAGGGAATACGAGCAGTACTTC